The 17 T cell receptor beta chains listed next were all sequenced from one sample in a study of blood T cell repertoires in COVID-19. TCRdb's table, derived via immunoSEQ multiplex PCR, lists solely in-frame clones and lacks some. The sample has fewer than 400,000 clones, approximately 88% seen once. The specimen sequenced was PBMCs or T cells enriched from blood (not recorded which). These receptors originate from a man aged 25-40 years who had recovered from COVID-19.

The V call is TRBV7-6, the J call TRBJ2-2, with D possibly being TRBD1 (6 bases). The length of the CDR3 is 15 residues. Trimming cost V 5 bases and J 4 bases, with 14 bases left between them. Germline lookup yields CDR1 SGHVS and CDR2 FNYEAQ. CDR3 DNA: TGTGCCAGCAGCCCTTTGGACAGCTTCACCGGGGAGCTGTTTTTT. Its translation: CASSPLDSFTGELFF.

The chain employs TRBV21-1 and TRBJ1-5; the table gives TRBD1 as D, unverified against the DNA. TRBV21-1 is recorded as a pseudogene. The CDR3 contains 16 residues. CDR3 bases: TGTGCCAGCAGCAAAGAGTCAGGGCTCAAGAATCAGCCCCAGCATTTT. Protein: CASSKESGLKNQPQHF.

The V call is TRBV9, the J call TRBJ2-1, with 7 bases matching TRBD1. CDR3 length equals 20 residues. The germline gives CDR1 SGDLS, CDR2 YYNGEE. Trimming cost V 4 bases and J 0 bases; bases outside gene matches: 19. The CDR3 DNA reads TGTGCCAGCAGCCGTGACGACTCTTGGACAGGTCCGAGCTCCTACAATGAGCAGTTCTTC. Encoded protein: CASSRDDSWTGPSSYNEQFF.

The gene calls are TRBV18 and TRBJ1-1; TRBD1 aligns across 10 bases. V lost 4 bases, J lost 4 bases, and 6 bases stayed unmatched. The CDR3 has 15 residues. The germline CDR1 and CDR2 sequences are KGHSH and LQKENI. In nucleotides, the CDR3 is TGTGCCAGCTCACTACAGACAGGGGGCGGCACTGAAGCTTTCTTT. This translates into CASSLQTGGGTEAFF.

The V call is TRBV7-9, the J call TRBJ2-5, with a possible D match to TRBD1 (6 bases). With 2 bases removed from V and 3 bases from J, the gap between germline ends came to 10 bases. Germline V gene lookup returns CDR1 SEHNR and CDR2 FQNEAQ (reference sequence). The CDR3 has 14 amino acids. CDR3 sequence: CASSLMGAEETQYF. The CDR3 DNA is TGTGCCAGCAGCTTAATGGGGGCAGAAGAGACCCAGTACTTC. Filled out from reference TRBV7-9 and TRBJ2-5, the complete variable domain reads DTGVSQNPRHKITKRGQNVTFRCDPISEHNRLYWYRQTLGQGPEFLTYFQNEAQLEKSRLLSDRFSAERPKGSFSTLEIQRTEQGDSAMYLCASSLMGAEETQYFGPGTRLLVL.

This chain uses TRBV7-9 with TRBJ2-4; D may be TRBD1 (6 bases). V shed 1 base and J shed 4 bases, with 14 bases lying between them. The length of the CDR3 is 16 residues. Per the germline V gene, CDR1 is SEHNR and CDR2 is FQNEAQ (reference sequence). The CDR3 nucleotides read TGTGCCAGCAGCTTAGGTGGAGCAGGGGAGAAAAACATTCAGTACTTC. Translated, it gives CASSLGGAGEKNIQYF.

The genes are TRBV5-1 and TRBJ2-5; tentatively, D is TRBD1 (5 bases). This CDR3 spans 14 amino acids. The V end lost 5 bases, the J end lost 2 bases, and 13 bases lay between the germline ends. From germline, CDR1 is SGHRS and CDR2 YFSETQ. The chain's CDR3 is CASRVGQNQETQYF. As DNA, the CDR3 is TGCGCCAGCAGGGTGGGGCAGAATCAAGAGACCCAGTACTTC.

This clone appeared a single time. In nucleotides, the CDR3 is TGTGCCAGCTCACCCCAAAGACAGGGAGCCGGGGGTTACGAGCAGTACTTC. Its protein product is CASSPQRQGAGGYEQYF. The V and J genes are TRBV18 and TRBJ2-7, with D perhaps matching TRBD1 (7 bases). The germline V gene has CDR1 KGHSH and CDR2 LQKENI. This CDR3 has 17 amino acids. Trimming removed 3 bases at V and 4 bases at J, with 22 bases between.

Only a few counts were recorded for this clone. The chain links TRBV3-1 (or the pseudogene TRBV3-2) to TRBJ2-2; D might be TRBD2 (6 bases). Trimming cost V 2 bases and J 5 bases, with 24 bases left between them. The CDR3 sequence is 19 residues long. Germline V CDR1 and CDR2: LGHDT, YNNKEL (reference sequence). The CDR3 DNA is TGTGCCAGCAGCCAATTCGGCTGGGGACTGGGCCCCCAAACCGGGGAGCTGTTTTTT. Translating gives CASSQFGWGLGPQTGELFF.

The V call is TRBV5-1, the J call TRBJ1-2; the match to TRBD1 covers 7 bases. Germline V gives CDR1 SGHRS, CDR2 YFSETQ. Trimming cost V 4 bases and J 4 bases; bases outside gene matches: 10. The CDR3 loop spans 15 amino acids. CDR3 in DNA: TGCGCCAGCAGCCCTAACGGACAGGTTTCCTATGGCTACACCTTC. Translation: CASSPNGQVSYGYTF. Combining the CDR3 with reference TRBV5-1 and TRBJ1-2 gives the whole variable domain KAGVTQTPRYLIKTRGQQVTLSCSPISGHRSVSWYQQTPGQGLQFLFEYFSETQRNKGNFPGRFSGRQFSNSRSEMNVSTLELGDSALYLCASSPNGQVSYGYTFGSGTRLTVV.

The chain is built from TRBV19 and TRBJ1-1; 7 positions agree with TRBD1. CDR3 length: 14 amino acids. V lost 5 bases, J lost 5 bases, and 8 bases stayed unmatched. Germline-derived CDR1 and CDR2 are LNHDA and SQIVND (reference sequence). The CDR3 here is CASSRDREWTEAFF. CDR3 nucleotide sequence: TGTGCCAGTAGTCGAGACAGGGAGTGGACTGAAGCTTTCTTT.

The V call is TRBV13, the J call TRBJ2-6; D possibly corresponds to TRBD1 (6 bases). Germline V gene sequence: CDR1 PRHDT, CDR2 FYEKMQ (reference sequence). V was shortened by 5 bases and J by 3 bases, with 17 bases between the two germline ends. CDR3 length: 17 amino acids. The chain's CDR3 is CASSTRDTPSGANVLTF. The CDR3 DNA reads TGTGCCAGCAGCACACGGGACACTCCTAGTGGGGCCAACGTCCTGACTTTC.

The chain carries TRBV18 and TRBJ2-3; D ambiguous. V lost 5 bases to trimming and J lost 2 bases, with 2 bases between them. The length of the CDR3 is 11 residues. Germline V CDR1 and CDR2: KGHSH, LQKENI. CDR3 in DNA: TGTGCCAGCTCATACACAGATACGCAGTATTTT. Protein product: CASSYTDTQYF.

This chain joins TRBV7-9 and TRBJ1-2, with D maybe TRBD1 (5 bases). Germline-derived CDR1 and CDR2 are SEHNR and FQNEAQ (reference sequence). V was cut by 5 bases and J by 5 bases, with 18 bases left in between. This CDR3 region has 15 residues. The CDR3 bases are TGTGCCAGCAGCCTAGGGGCGGGATCAGGTTATGGCTACACCTTC. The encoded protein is CASSLGAGSGYGYTF.

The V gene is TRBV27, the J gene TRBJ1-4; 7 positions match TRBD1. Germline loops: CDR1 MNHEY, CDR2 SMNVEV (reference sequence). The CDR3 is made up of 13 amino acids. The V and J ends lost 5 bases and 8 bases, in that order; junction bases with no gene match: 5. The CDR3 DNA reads TGTGCCAGCAGTCCACCGACAGGGGAAAAACTGTTTTTT. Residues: CASSPPTGEKLFF. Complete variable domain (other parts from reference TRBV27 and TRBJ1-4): EAQVTQNPRYLITVTGKKLTVTCSQNMNHEYMSWYRQDPGLGLRQIYYSMNVEVTDKGDVPEGYKVSRKEKRNFPLILESPSPNQTSLYFCASSPPTGEKLFFGSGTQLSVL.

CDR3 region: CASSYTITGTEAFF. CDR3 nucleotides: TGTGCCAGCAGTTACACAATAACAGGCACTGAAGCTTTCTTT. V and J are TRBV6-5 and TRBJ1-1; possible D gene TRBD1, 5 bases. This CDR3 contains 14 residues. CDR1 and CDR2 from the germline V gene are MNHEY and SVGAGI. The V end was cut by 2 bases, the J end by 4 bases, with 11 bases between.

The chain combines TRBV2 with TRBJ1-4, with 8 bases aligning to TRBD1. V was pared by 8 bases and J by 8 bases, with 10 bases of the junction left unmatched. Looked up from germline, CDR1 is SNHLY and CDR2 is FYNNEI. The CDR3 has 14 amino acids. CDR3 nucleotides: TGTGCCAGCCGAAGGACAGGGCGCGACGAAAAACTGTTTTTT. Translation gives CASRRTGRDEKLFF.